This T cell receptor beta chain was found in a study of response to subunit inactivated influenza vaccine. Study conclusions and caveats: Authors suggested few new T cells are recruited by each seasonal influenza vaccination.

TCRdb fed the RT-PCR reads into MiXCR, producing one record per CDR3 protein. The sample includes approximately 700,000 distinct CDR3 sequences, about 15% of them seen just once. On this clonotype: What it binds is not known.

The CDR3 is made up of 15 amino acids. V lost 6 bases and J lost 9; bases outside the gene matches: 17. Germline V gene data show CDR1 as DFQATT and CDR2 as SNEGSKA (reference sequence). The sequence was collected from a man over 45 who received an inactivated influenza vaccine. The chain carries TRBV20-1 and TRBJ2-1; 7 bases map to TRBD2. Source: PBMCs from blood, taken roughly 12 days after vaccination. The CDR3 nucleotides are TGCAGTGCCCAGATCGGTCCCAGGACTAGTTTTGAGCAGTTCTTC. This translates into CSAQIGPRTSFEQFF.